This record looks at one T cell receptor (beta chain) sequence and its context. The antigen is undetermined. This sample was included in a study of resident and recirculating memory T cells in vitiligo. Study-level background: Samples were epidermis from two lesional and two nonlesional sites, plus PBMCs. Study-wide points: TCR sequences were not conserved across biopsy sites or patients. Vitiligo lesions lacked a unique dominant clone, and clonality varied.

Stable patients also lacked confetti depigmentation, a sign of active vitiligo. With 4 bases removed from V and 0 bases from J, the gap between germline ends came to 14 bases. The CDR3 runs 17 residues. CDR1 SGHRS and CDR2 YFSETQ come from the germline V gene. Libraries were prepared by immunoSEQ multiplex PCR; TCRdb keeps only in-frame clonotypes and omits some of them. The table records 40,000 to 50,000 clones, 92% of them present only once. V gene TRBV5-1 combines with J gene TRBJ1-6; D might be TRBD1 (6 bases). Material for sequencing was blood. This sequence was found in a male donor with vitiligo. The CDR3 protein is CASSRGQQSSYNSPLHF. The DNA of the CDR3 is TGCGCCAGCAGCCGAGGACAGCAGAGCTCCTATAATTCACCCCTCCACTTT.